This T cell receptor beta chain originates from a study of identical twins' blood T cells. TCRdb ran MiXCR on the 5' RACE reads and lists one entry per CDR3 protein. The sample lists a few hundred thousand distinct CDR3 sequences, roughly 27% seen once, with around 5.6% in the top ten. Between the trimmed V and J ends, which lost 4 bases and 3 bases, there was a span of 9 bases. The CDR3 loop spans 13 amino acids. Per germline, CDR1 SGHTA and CDR2 FQGNSA. The receptor was isolated from a woman aged 18 to 55 in good health. The sample was PBMCs. The V call is TRBV7-2, the J call TRBJ1-1; maybe TRBD1 (5 bases). CDR3 region: CASSYRTHTEAFF. In DNA, the CDR3 is TGTGCCAGCAGCTACCGGACACACACTGAAGCTTTCTTT.